Sequencing of this T cell receptor beta chain was carried out in a study of blood T cell repertoires in COVID-19. Study details: Samples came from the United States, Italy and Spain, spanning acute and convalescent COVID-19. The analysed material was cDNA or gDNA that came from T cells, B-cell-depleted T cells, or PBMCs.

Per the authors' pipeline: How many nucleated cells were present was estimated from reference gene primer amplification. Method: immunoSEQ multiplex PCR; TCRdb's copy keeps in-frame clones and lacks some. The V and J calls and the clone size are those of that table, but D and trimming were determined from the DNA. The repertoire holds about 71,000 clones, 90% seen once, with roughly 5% in the top ten. Germline assignment: CDR1 LGHNA and CDR2 YSLEER. This CDR3 has 17 amino acids. Trimming removed 2 bases from V and 1 base from J, with 15 bases in between. The clonotype comes from a woman younger than 35 with acute or convalescent COVID-19. V is TRBV4-3 and J is TRBJ1-3; D gene ambiguous. Sequencing was carried out using peripheral blood. The chain's CDR3 is CASSQTVAAKSGNTIYF. In nucleotides, the CDR3 is TGCGCCAGCAGCCAAACGGTGGCGGCCAAGTCTGGAAACACCATATATTTT.